This T cell receptor (beta chain) was captured by sequencing in a study of cytomegalovirus exposure and HLA in healthy donors. Study conclusions and caveats: Accurate prediction of HLA-A and HLA-B alleles (for most subjects) was reportedly achieved from TCR beta sequences. In a later analysis, approximately 15,000 TCR beta sequences were associated with HLA alleles at 0.05 false discovery rate. In the analysis, some V segments, TRBV6-2 and TRBV6-3 included, were excluded as indistinguishable.

To note about this clone: Its antigen is still unknown.

Donors likely had unrecorded immune exposures despite being nominally healthy when sampled. Researchers ran the PCR with 60 Vbeta and 13 Jbeta primers. Generated by immunoSEQ multiplex PCR, the TCRdb table keeps only in-frame clones and is missing some. The repertoire holds 200,000 to 250,000 clones, with about 80% as singletons. The CDR3 spans 16 residues. The V end lost 2 bases, the J end lost 5 bases, and 16 bases lay between the germline ends. Germline V CDR1 and CDR2: KGHSY, FQNENV. Sequenced: PBMCs. The receptor comes from a woman between 40 and 55 years old in good health and CMV-seronegative. The chain uses TRBV16 and TRBJ2-1; possible D gene TRBD2, 5 bases. CDR3 sequence reads: CASSQLRADINNEQFF. The CDR3 nucleotides read TGTGCCAGCAGCCAACTGAGGGCAGATATTAACAATGAGCAGTTCTTC.